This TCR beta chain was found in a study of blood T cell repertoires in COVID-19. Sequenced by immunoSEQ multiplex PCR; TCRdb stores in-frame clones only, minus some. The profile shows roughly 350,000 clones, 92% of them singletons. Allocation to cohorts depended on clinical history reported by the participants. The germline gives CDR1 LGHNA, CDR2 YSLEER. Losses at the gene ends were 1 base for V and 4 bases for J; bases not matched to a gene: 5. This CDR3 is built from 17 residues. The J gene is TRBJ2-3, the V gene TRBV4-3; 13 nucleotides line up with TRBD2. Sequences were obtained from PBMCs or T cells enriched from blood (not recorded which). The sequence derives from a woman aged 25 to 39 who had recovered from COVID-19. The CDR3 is CASSQGLAGGRSDTQYF. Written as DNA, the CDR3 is TGCGCCAGCAGCCAAGGACTAGCGGGAGGTCGGTCAGATACGCAGTATTTT.